Following are 21 T cell receptor beta chains from one sample sequenced in a study of early T cells in non-severe SARS-CoV-2 infection. TCRdb ran MiXCR on the 5' RACE reads and lists one entry per CDR3 protein. The repertoire holds 45,000 to 55,000 distinct CDR3 sequences, with over 10% as singletons. Input material: whole blood. These receptors originate from an adult who was a healthcare worker with PCR-confirmed SARS-CoV-2 infection or an uninfected control (not recorded which).

This clonotype appeared a few times. The V call is TRBV9, the J call TRBJ2-5; D possibly corresponds to TRBD2 (6 bases). The CDR3 sequence is 14 residues long. V was trimmed by 0 bases and J by 4 bases, leaving 10 bases between them. Germline V gene data show CDR1 as SGDLS and CDR2 as YYNGEE. For the CDR3, the DNA is TGTGCCAGCAGCGTAGGAGGAGGGAGAGAGACCCAGTACTTC. Translating it yields CASSVGGGRETQYF.

This clonotype was seen more than once but under ten times. This chain uses TRBV2 with TRBJ1-4; tentatively, D is TRBD1 (6 bases). In germline, CDR1 is SNHLY, CDR2 FYNNEI. V dropped 7 bases and J dropped 7 bases, with 13 bases sitting between them. CDR3 length: 13 amino acids. CDR3 DNA: TGTGCCAGCACTTTCTTAGGGGGTGAAAAACTGTTTTTT. Protein sequence: CASTFLGGEKLFF.

This chain links TRBV29-1 with TRBJ1-3; 7 bases are shared with TRBD1. The CDR3 has 12 residues. V lost 7 bases to trimming and J lost 8 bases; unmatched junction nucleotides: 8. The germline gives CDR1 SQVTM, CDR2 ANQGSEA. For the CDR3, the DNA is TGCAGCGGTCTAGACAGGGCGGACACCATATATTTT. Translation: CSGLDRADTIYF.

This clonotype was observed many times. The CDR3 region is CASSPGTAYGYTF. As DNA, the CDR3 is TGTGCCAGCTCACCCGGGACGGCCTATGGCTACACCTTC. The rearrangement uses TRBV18 and TRBJ1-2; D is perhaps TRBD1 (5 bases). Germline values: CDR1 KGHSH, CDR2 LQKENI. Trimming took off 3 bases at V and 4 bases at J, with 9 bases between the two ends. This CDR3 has 13 residues.

This clonotype was detected a few times. V and J are TRBV12-3 or TRBV12-4 and TRBJ1-2; D is uncertain. There are 13 residues in the CDR3. V was shortened by 6 bases and J by 8 bases, with 16 bases between the two germline ends. The DNA for the CDR3 is TGTGCCAGCAGCTTAAGGCTGACCGAAGGCTACACCTTC. Its protein is CASSLRLTEGYTF.

This clonotype was seen repeatedly, ten times or more. The chain combines TRBV6-1 with TRBJ2-2; D is perhaps TRBD1 (6 bases). Germline-derived CDR1 and CDR2 are MNHNS and SASEGT. With 7 bases removed from V and 0 bases from J, the gap between germline ends came to 21 bases. The CDR3 sequence is 18 residues long. The CDR3 bases are TGTGCCAGCACCTGGCTGAGAGGGGGTTACGCGAACACCGGGGAGCTGTTTTTT. Translating gives CASTWLRGGYANTGELFF.

The table lists this clonotype with a few counts. The chain employs TRBV28 and TRBJ2-7; D might be TRBD1 (5 bases). V lost 4 bases to trimming and J lost 4 bases, with 11 bases between them. Germline V gene lookup returns CDR1 MDHEN and CDR2 SYDVKM. There are 13 residues in the CDR3. In DNA form, the CDR3 reads TGTGCCAGCAGTTCCCTCCCAGGGTACGAGCAGTACTTC. It codes for CASSSLPGYEQYF. Full variable domain (missing parts from reference TRBV28 and TRBJ2-7): DVKVTQSSRYLVKRTGEKVFLECVQDMDHENMFWYRQDPGLGLRLIYFSYDVKMKEKGDIPEGYSVSREKKERFSLILESASTNQTSMYLCASSSLPGYEQYFGPGTRLTVT.

This clonotype was observed a handful of times. The rearrangement joins TRBV7-9 to TRBJ1-1, with D hard to call. V was pared by 0 bases and J by 9 bases, with 14 bases between. The germline V gene has CDR1 SEHNR and CDR2 FQNEAQ (reference sequence). The CDR3 is 14 amino acids. In DNA, the CDR3 is TGTGCCAGCAGCTTAGCAGGCCAGAAGGTTCAAGCTTTCTTT. This translates into CASSLAGQKVQAFF.

The chain joins TRBV7-8 to TRBJ1-4; D gene unclear. The CDR3 covers 17 residues. Trimming cost V 3 bases and J 4 bases, with 18 bases left between them. Germline CDR1 and CDR2: SGHVS and FQNEAQ. CDR3 sequence: CASSLGPRGRINEKLFF. The CDR3 bases are TGTGCCAGCAGCTTGGGCCCACGTGGGCGGATTAATGAAAAACTGTTTTTT.

The V call is TRBV28, the J call TRBJ1-5; the D is unclear. CDR3 length equals 14 residues. V shed 2 bases and J shed 5 bases, with 10 bases lying between them. Looked up from germline, CDR1 is MDHEN and CDR2 is SYDVKM. CDR3 sequence (DNA): TGTGCCAGCAGTTTACCCTCTGGTGATCAGCCCCAGCATTTT. This codes for CASSLPSGDQPQHF.

This clonotype was seen many times. V gene TRBV20-1 combines with J gene TRBJ1-2; D is uncertain. This CDR3 has 14 residues. Germline CDR1 is DFQATT and CDR2 is SNEGSKA (reference sequence). Trimming left V 6 bases short and J 2 bases short, with 16 bases between. The DNA of the CDR3 is TGCAGTGCCAGGCCCCTGCAGAGGAACTATGGCTACACCTTC. Translating it yields CSARPLQRNYGYTF.

The V and J genes are TRBV11-2 and TRBJ2-1, with D perhaps matching TRBD2 (5 bases). This CDR3 contains 17 residues. Germline values: CDR1 SGHAT, CDR2 FQNNGV. With 5 bases removed from V and 6 bases from J, the gap between germline ends came to 23 bases. CDR3: CASSATLQRPPFNEQFF. As DNA, the CDR3 is TGTGCCAGCAGCGCGACCCTCCAGCGGCCACCCTTCAATGAGCAGTTCTTC. Full variable domain (rest looked up from reference TRBV11-2 and TRBJ2-1): EAGVAQSPRYKIIEKRQSVAFWCNPISGHATLYWYQQILGQGPKLLIQFQNNGVVDDSQLPKDRFSAERLKGVDSTLKIQPAKLEDSAVYLCASSATLQRPPFNEQFFGPGTRLTVL.

This clonotype was picked up a small number of times. J is TRBJ2-7 and V is TRBV29-1; 8 positions match TRBD2. This CDR3 contains 13 residues. J was trimmed by 5 bases and V by 5 bases; bases with no gene match: 8. CDR1 is SQVTM, CDR2 ANQGSEA, per germline. CDR3 sequence reads: CSVMSGGPHEQYF. CDR3 sequence (DNA): TGCAGCGTTATGTCGGGAGGGCCCCACGAGCAGTACTTC.

The chain has TRBV21-1 and TRBJ1-1. TRBV21-1 is classified as a pseudogene. The CDR3 extends over 15 amino acids. This CDR3 reads CASSKARRRDTEAFF. As DNA, the CDR3 is TGTGCCAGCAGCAAAGCGCGCAGGAGGGACACTGAAGCTTTCTTT.

The rearrangement joins TRBV19 to TRBJ2-1; tentative D call: TRBD2 (6 bases). The CDR3 spans 16 residues. The V gene's germline CDR1 is LNHDA and CDR2 SQIVND (reference sequence). With 3 bases removed from V and 9 bases from J, the gap between germline ends came to 21 bases. The CDR3 DNA follows: TGTGCCAGTAGTATTTGGGGGGTTCTAGGAAGGGGTGAGCAGTTCTTC. It is translated as CASSIWGVLGRGEQFF.

This clonotype was recorded many times. The chain couples TRBV28 to TRBJ1-1; weak D call: TRBD1 (5 bases). The germline V gene has CDR1 MDHEN and CDR2 SYDVKM. This CDR3 contains 13 residues. V gave up 7 bases and J gave up 2 bases, with 11 bases separating them. Here the CDR3 DNA reads TGTGCCAGCATTCAGGGCAGTAACACTGAAGCTTTCTTT. This sequence encodes CASIQGSNTEAFF.

Ten or more counts support this clonotype. The rearrangement links TRBV4-2 to TRBJ2-5, with D possibly matching TRBD2 (5 bases). V lost 4 bases, J lost 3 bases, and 15 bases lay in between. Looked up from germline, CDR1 is LGHNA and CDR2 is YNFKEQ. CDR3 size: 15 residues. The CDR3 region has the DNA TGTGCCAGCAGCCCACGACTACTTAACAAAGAGACCCAGTACTTC. The encoded protein is CASSPRLLNKETQYF.

A few counts support this clonotype. The chain combines TRBV20-1 with TRBJ2-6, with 9 bases lining up with TRBD1. The CDR3 length is 17 residues. J gave up 3 bases and V 2 bases, and 8 bases lay outside the gene matches. Germline assignment: CDR1 DFQATT and CDR2 SNEGSKA (reference sequence). CDR3 amino acids: CSARLAGTGFGANVLTF. CDR3 in DNA: TGCAGTGCTAGACTGGCCGGGACAGGGTTTGGGGCCAACGTCCTGACTTTC.

This clonotype was observed at least ten times. This chain links TRBV7-2 with TRBJ1-1; D might be TRBD1 (5 bases). There are 12 residues in the CDR3. The V end was cut by 2 bases, the J end by 6 bases, with 7 bases between. CDR1 is SGHTA, CDR2 FQGNSA, per germline. The CDR3 reads CASSLTGAEAFF. For the CDR3, the DNA is TGTGCCAGCAGCTTAACAGGAGCTGAAGCTTTCTTT.

The chain combines TRBV6-5 with TRBJ2-1; 9 bases agree with TRBD1. Trimming cost V 6 bases and J 9 bases; bases outside gene matches: 12. The CDR3 has 15 residues. CDR1 is MNHEY and CDR2 is SVGAGI in the germline V gene. DNA of the CDR3: TGTGCCAGCAGCCCCGGGACAGGGTTCAGGAGTGAGCAGTTCTTC. Translated: CASSPGTGFRSEQFF.

This clonotype was detected ten times or more. The chain carries TRBV7-9 and TRBJ2-7; 12 bases agree with TRBD2. V shed 4 bases, J shed 4 bases, and the junction held 5 bases outside the gene matches. Germline values: CDR1 SEHNR, CDR2 FQNEAQ (reference sequence). The CDR3 length is 15 residues. The CDR3, as DNA: TGTGCCAGCAGCTCACGACTAGCGGGAGATTACGAGCAGTACTTC. Translation: CASSSRLAGDYEQYF.